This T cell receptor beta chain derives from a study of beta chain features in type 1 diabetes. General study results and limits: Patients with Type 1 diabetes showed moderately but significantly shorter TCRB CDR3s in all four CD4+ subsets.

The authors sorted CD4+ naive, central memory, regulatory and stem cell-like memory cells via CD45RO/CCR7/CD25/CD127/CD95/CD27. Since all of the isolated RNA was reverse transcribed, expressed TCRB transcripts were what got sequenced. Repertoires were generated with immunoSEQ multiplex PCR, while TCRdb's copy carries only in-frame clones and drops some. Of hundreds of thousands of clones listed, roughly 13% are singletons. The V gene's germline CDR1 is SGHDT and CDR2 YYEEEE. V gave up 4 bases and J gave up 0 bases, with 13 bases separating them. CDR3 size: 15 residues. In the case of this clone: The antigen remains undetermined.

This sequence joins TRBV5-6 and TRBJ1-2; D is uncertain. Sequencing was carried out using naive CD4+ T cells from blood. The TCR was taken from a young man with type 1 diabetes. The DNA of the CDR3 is TGTGCCAGCAGCCCCCCCGGACGAGCTAACTATGGCTACACCTTC. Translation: CASSPPGRANYGYTF.